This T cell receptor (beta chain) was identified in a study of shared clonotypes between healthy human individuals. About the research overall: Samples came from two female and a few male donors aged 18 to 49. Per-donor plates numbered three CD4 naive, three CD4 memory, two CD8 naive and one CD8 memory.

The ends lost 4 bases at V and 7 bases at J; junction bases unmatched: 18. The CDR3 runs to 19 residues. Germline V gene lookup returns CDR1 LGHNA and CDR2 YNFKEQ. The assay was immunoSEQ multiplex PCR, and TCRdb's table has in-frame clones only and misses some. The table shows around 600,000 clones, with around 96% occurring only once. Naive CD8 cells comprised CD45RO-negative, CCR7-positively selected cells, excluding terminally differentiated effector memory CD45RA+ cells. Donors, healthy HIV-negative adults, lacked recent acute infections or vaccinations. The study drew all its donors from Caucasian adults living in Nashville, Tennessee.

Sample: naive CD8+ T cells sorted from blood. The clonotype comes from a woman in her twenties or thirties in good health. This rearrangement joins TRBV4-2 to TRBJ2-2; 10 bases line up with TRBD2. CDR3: CASSPYASIAGGRGGELFF. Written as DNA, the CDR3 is TGTGCCAGCAGCCCCTACGCTTCTATAGCGGGAGGCCGGGGCGGGGAGCTGTTTTTT.